The 19 T cell receptor beta chains reported below all come from one sample, sequenced in a study of beta chain features in type 1 diabetes. Every bit of the isolated RNA underwent reverse transcription, so sequencing read expressed TCRB transcripts. Sequenced by immunoSEQ multiplex PCR; TCRdb stores in-frame clones only, minus some. Of about 150,000 clones listed, less than 11% are singletons. Material: naive CD4+ T cells from blood. These receptor sequences come from a man between 18 and 35 years old in good health.

This clone was detected a few times. The V call is TRBV7-9, the J call TRBJ2-3; D is uncertain. The V and J ends lost 10 bases and 0 bases respectively, with 14 bases between them. This CDR3 is 14 amino acids long. The germline CDR1 and CDR2 sequences are SEHNR and FQNEAQ (reference sequence). CDR3 coding DNA: TGTGCCACCCGGCCACAGCCGAGCACAGATACGCAGTATTTT. The encoded protein is CATRPQPSTDTQYF.

This clone was seen a few times. The chain has TRBV13 and TRBJ2-7; maybe TRBD1 (6 bases). The CDR3 spans 15 residues. Germline CDR1 reads PRHDT; CDR2 reads FYEKMQ (reference sequence). V lost 4 bases to trimming and J lost 3 bases, with 16 bases between them. The CDR3: CASSSGTLGHYEQYF. In nucleotides, the CDR3 is TGTGCCAGCAGCTCGGGGACACTTGGACACTACGAGCAGTACTTC.

The V and J genes are TRBV6-4 and TRBJ2-7; 11 nucleotides agree with TRBD1. Germline V gene sequence: CDR1 MRHNA, CDR2 SNTAGT. V trimming: 0 bases; J trimming: 3 bases; junction bases outside the gene matches: 4. This CDR3 comprises 16 residues. CDR3 region: CASSDSGGQGDYEQYF. As DNA, the CDR3 is TGTGCCAGCAGTGACTCGGGGGGACAGGGGGACTACGAGCAGTACTTC.

This chain connects TRBV4-2 to TRBJ1-5, with D uncertain. The CDR3 consists of 16 residues. V lost 0 bases, J lost 3 bases, and 12 bases lay in between. CDR1 is LGHNA and CDR2 is YNFKEQ in the germline V gene. CDR3 sequence reads: CASSQEVAQFNQPQHF. The CDR3 DNA is TGTGCCAGCAGCCAAGAGGTGGCACAGTTCAATCAGCCCCAGCATTTT.

This clone appeared a few times. J is TRBJ1-4 and V is TRBV25-1; D is undetermined. Germline V gives CDR1 MGHDK, CDR2 SYGVNS. With 9 bases removed from V and 4 bases from J, the gap between germline ends came to 18 bases. The CDR3 totals 15 residues. CDR3 residues: CASREGGIVNEKLFF. The CDR3 nucleotides read TGTGCCAGTAGGGAGGGAGGGATCGTTAATGAAAAACTGTTTTTT.

The rearrangement joins TRBV29-1 to TRBJ1-1; TRBD1 agrees at 8 bases. Germline V gene sequence: CDR1 SQVTM, CDR2 ANQGSEA. This CDR3 spans 12 amino acids. The V and J ends lost 7 bases and 0 bases, in that order; junction bases with no gene match: 1. The CDR3 sequence: CSGGQVNTEAFF. CDR3 DNA: TGCAGCGGGGGACAGGTGAACACTGAAGCTTTCTTT.

This clone has only a few counts. This sequence joins TRBV2 and TRBJ1-5, with TRBD1 identical over 11 bases. Germline V CDR1 and CDR2: SNHLY, FYNNEI. After removal of 4 bases from V and 0 bases from J, the junction contained 2 bases not matched to a gene. The CDR3 length is 16 residues. CDR3 residues: CASSGGTGGSNQPQHF. The CDR3 DNA sequence: TGTGCCAGCAGTGGCGGGACAGGGGGTAGCAATCAGCCCCAGCATTTT. Drawing the rest from reference TRBV2 and TRBJ1-5, the complete variable domain is EPEVTQTPSHQVTQMGQEVILRCVPISNHLYFYWYRQILGQKVEFLVSFYNNEISEKSEIFDDQFSVERPDGSNFTLKIRSTKLEDSAMYFCASSGGTGGSNQPQHFGDGTRLSIL.

This clone was seen repeatedly, ten times or more. The V and J genes are TRBV5-4 and TRBJ2-1; D is unclear. V lost 4 bases, J lost 2 bases, and 13 bases lay in between. The V gene's germline CDR1 is SGHNT and CDR2 YYREEE (reference sequence). The CDR3 is 15 amino acids. The CDR3, as DNA: TGTGCCAGCAGCAATTCTGCAAACACCTACAATGAGCAGTTCTTC. This encodes CASSNSANTYNEQFF.

This clone was observed a handful of times. The V call is TRBV27, the J call TRBJ2-7; D is undetermined. Trimming took 2 bases from V and 0 from J, leaving 11 bases between them. Germline assignment: CDR1 MNHEY and CDR2 SMNVEV (reference sequence). The CDR3 contains 15 residues. CDR3 protein: CASSLSPESSYEQYF. DNA of the CDR3: TGTGCCAGCAGTTTAAGTCCGGAGAGCTCCTACGAGCAGTACTTC.

This clone came up a few times. The rearrangement joins TRBV30 to TRBJ2-2, with D possibly TRBD1 on 6 matching bases. Germline assignment: CDR1 GTSNPN and CDR2 SVGIG (reference sequence). Trimming stripped 3 bases from V and 3 bases from J, with 11 bases between. The CDR3 length is 14 residues. CDR3 amino acids: CAWRGQMDTGELFF. In nucleotides, the CDR3 is TGTGCCTGGAGAGGACAGATGGACACCGGGGAGCTGTTTTTT.

The chain joins TRBV6-5 to TRBJ1-2; D gene ambiguous. The V and J ends lost 8 bases and 4 bases respectively, with 14 bases between them. This CDR3 is built from 13 residues. Germline values: CDR1 MNHEY, CDR2 SVGAGI. CDR3 residues: CASYGRTTYGYTF. The CDR3 coding sequence is TGTGCCAGCTACGGACGGACTACCTATGGCTACACCTTC.

This clone occurred many times. This chain links TRBV28 with TRBJ2-7; D is unresolved. This CDR3 has 11 residues. Per the germline V gene, CDR1 is MDHEN and CDR2 is SYDVKM. Trimming stripped 3 bases from V and 7 bases from J, with 7 bases between. CDR3 protein: CASSLMREQYF. CDR3 sequence (DNA): TGTGCCAGCAGTTTGATGCGAGAGCAGTACTTC.

This chain joins TRBV2 and TRBJ1-5; possibly TRBD1 for D (6 bases). CDR1 and CDR2 from the germline V gene are SNHLY and FYNNEI. The CDR3 is 14 residues long. The V end lost 6 bases, the J end lost 2 bases, and 11 bases lay between the germline ends. The CDR3 DNA sequence: TGTGCCAGCAGGTCGGACAGTCGCAATCAGCCCCAGCATTTT. Protein sequence: CASRSDSRNQPQHF.

This clone was picked up a small number of times. The CDR3 region is CASSYSLASGANVLTF. The CDR3 bases are TGTGCCAGCAGTTACTCGCTGGCCTCTGGGGCCAACGTCCTGACTTTC. The rearrangement joins TRBV6-5 to TRBJ2-6; unclear D gene. CDR1 is MNHEY and CDR2 is SVGAGI in the germline V gene. Deletions cut 0 bases from V and 0 bases from J, with 6 bases between. This CDR3 has 16 residues.

The chain links TRBV28 to TRBJ2-2; a weak D match, TRBD2 (5 bases). Germline CDR1 MDHEN, CDR2 SYDVKM. With 6 bases removed from V and 5 bases from J, the gap between germline ends came to 7 bases. This CDR3 spans 12 amino acids. The CDR3 spells CASREETGELFF. CDR3 nucleotides: TGTGCCAGCAGGGAGGAAACCGGGGAGCTGTTTTTT.

This clone was detected only a few times. The J gene is TRBJ2-7, the V gene TRBV5-6, with a weak D call TRBD2 (5 bases). The length of the CDR3 is 15 residues. V was pared by 4 bases and J by 6 bases, with 20 bases between. Germline CDR1 reads SGHDT; CDR2 reads YYEEEE. CDR3 DNA sequence: TGTGCCAGCAGCCCCTGGGGTACGCTAGCACGCGAGCAGTACTTC. Translation gives CASSPWGTLAREQYF. Looking up the rest from reference TRBV5-6 and TRBJ2-7 gives the full variable domain: DAGVTQSPTHLIKTRGQQVTLRCSPKSGHDTVSWYQQALGQGPQFIFQYYEEEERQRGNFPDRFSGHQFPNYSSELNVNALLLGDSALYLCASSPWGTLAREQYFGPGTRLTVT.

This clone was seen a handful of times. V gene TRBV5-6 combines with J gene TRBJ2-7; TRBD2 matches at 7 bases. Germline V gives CDR1 SGHDT, CDR2 YYEEEE. The CDR3 runs 14 residues. V trimming: 4 bases; J trimming: 1 base; junction bases outside the gene matches: 5. The CDR3: CASSPTSVSYEQYF. The CDR3 nucleotides read TGTGCCAGCAGCCCTACTAGCGTATCCTACGAGCAGTACTTC.

The CDR3 region has the DNA TGCGCCAGCAGCCTTCCCGGCAGCGGCAAAGAGACCCAGTACTTC. This sequence encodes CASSLPGSGKETQYF. The genes are TRBV5-1 and TRBJ2-5; a weak D match, TRBD2 (5 bases). Trimming removed 4 bases from V and 3 bases from J, with 16 bases in between. CDR1 SGHRS and CDR2 YFSETQ come from the germline V gene. The CDR3 is made up of 15 amino acids.

The J gene is TRBJ2-1, the V gene TRBV6-1; TRBD1 might be the D (5 bases). With 6 bases removed from V and 5 bases from J, the gap between germline ends came to 11 bases. This CDR3 region has 13 residues. From germline, CDR1 is MNHNS and CDR2 SASEGT. CDR3: CASREQTDNEQFF. The CDR3 DNA follows: TGTGCCAGCAGGGAACAGACAGACAATGAGCAGTTCTTC.